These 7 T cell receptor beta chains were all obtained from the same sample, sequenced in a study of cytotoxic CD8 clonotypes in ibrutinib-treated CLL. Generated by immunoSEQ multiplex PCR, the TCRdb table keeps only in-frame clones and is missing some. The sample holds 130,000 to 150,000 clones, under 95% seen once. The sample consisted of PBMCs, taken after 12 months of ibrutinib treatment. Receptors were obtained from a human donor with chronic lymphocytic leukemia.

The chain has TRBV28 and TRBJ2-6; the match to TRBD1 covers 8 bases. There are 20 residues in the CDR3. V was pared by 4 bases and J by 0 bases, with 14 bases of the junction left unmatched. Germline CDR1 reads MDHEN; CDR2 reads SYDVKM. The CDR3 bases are TGTGCCAGCAGTTCCCCGGGACAGGCGTTATTAAGCTCTGGGGCCAACGTCCTGACTTTC. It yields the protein CASSSPGQALLSSGANVLTF.

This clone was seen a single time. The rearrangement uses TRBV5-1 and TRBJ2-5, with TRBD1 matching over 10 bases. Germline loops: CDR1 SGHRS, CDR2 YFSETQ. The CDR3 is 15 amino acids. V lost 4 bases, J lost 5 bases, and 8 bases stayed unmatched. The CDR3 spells CASSPRTGGGETQYF. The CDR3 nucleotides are TGCGCCAGCAGCCCGCGGACAGGGGGAGGGGAGACCCAGTACTTC.

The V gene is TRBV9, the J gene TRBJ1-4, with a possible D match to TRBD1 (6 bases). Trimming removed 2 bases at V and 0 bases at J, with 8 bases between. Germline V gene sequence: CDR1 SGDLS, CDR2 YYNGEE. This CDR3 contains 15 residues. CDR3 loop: CASSVQGSTNEKLFF. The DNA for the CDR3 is TGTGCCAGCAGCGTCCAGGGGTCAACTAATGAAAAACTGTTTTTT.

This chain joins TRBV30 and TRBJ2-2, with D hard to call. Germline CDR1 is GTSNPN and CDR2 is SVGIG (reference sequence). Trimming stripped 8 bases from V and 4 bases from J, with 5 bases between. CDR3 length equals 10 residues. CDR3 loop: CALGTGELFF. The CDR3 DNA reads TGTGCCCTGGGCACCGGGGAGCTGTTTTTT.

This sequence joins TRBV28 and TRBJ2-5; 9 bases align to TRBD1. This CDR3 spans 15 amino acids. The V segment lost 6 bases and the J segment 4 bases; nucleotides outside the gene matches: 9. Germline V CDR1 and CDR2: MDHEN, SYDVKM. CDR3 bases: TGTGCCAGCAGCTCAACCGGGACAGGGTCAGAGACCCAGTACTTC. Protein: CASSSTGTGSETQYF. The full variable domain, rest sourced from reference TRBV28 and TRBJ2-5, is DVKVTQSSRYLVKRTGEKVFLECVQDMDHENMFWYRQDPGLGLRLIYFSYDVKMKEKGDIPEGYSVSREKKERFSLILESASTNQTSMYLCASSSTGTGSETQYFGPGTRLLVL.

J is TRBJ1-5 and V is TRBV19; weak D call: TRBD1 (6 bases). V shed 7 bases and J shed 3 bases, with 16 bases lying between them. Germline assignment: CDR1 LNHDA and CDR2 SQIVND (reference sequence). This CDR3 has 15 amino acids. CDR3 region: CASTPGASYNQPQHF. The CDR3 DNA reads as TGTGCCAGTACCCCGGGGGCCAGCTACAATCAGCCCCAGCATTTT.

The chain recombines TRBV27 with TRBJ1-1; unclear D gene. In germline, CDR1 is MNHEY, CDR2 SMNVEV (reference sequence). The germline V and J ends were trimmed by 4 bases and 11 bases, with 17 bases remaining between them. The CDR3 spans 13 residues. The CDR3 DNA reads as TGTGCCAGCAGTTCCCGGACTCTTTTTGCGGCTTTCTTT. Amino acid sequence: CASSSRTLFAAFF.